The T cell receptor (beta chain) described here comes from a study of shared T cell receptors in the human thymus. Germline lookup yields CDR1 MDHEN and CDR2 SYDVKM. With 6 bases clipped from V and 9 bases from J, the junction kept 6 bases outside the gene matches. The CDR3 extends over 13 amino acids. Sequenced by immunoSEQ multiplex PCR; TCRdb stores in-frame clones only, minus some. Counted here are 540,000 or so clones, 70% to 80% occurring once; the ten biggest clones make up about 0.013%. These records were also assigned to another study, of human thymus T cells. As reported in that work: It was healthy Finnish infants having corrective surgery for congenital heart defects who were the donors. Corrective heart surgery yielded resections, and these provided the thymus tissue. Overlap was high between thymic repertoires from unrelated individuals, as reported in related research.

Specimen: thymocytes. This chain connects TRBV28 to TRBJ2-1, with 9 nucleotides matching TRBD2. The TCR was taken from a boy in the first two years of life with a congenital heart defect. CDR3 loop: CASSPGLAIEQFF. DNA for the CDR3: TGTGCCAGCAGCCCGGGACTAGCAATTGAGCAGTTCTTC.